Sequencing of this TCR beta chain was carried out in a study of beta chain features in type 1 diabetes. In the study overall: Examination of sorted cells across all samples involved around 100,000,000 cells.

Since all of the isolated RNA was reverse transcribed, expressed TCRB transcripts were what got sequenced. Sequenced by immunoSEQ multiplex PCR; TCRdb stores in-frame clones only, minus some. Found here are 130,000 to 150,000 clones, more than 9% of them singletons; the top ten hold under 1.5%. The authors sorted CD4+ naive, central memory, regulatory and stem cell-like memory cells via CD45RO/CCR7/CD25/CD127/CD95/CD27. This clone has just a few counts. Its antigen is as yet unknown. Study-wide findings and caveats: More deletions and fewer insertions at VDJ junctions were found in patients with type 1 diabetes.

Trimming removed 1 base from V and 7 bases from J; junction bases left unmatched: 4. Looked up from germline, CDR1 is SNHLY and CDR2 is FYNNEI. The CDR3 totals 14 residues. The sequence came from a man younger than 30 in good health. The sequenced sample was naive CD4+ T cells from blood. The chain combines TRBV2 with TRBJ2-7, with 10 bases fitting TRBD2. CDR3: CASSEGLAGVEQYF. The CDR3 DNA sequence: TGTGCCAGCAGTGAAGGGCTAGCGGGGGTTGAGCAGTACTTC.